These 25 T cell receptor beta chains were all obtained from the same sample, sequenced in a study of shared clonotypes between healthy human individuals. Sequencing was performed with immunoSEQ multiplex PCR; in TCRdb, only in-frame clones are kept and a portion is missing. The sample records about 960,000 clones, less than 85% being singletons. Sequencing was done on a sample of memory CD4+ T cells sorted from blood. The subset is: CD45RA-negative fraction. These receptors all come from a man between 18 and 29 years old in good health.

This chain links TRBV18 with TRBJ2-3; 8 nucleotides line up with TRBD1. Trimming cost V 4 bases and J 6 bases; bases outside gene matches: 3. The CDR3 runs to 13 residues. CDR1 KGHSH and CDR2 LQKENI come from the germline V gene. In nucleotides, the CDR3 is TGTGCCAGCTCACTAAGACAGGGGGATACGCAGTATTTT. Its translation: CASSLRQGDTQYF.

This clone is a singleton in its sample. Other DNA sequences of this sample code for an identical CDR3. This chain uses TRBV10-3 with TRBJ1-5, with D unclear. Germline-derived CDR1 and CDR2 are ENHRY and SYGVKD. The CDR3 extends over 12 amino acids. V was trimmed by 3 bases and J by 5 bases, leaving 5 bases between them. The CDR3 DNA is TGTGCCATCAGTGACTACGATCAGCCCCAGCATTTT. Encoded protein: CAISDYDQPQHF.

This clone was seen many times. The chain is built from TRBV6-6 and TRBJ1-2, with 7 bases fitting TRBD1. The germline gives CDR1 MNHNY, CDR2 SVGAGI (reference sequence). The CDR3 has 15 amino acids. V shed 5 bases and J 4 bases; nucleotides not matched to a gene: 10. The CDR3 DNA is TGTGCCAGCAGTAGCCAGGAGGGACAGCCCTATGGCTACACCTTC. As protein: CASSSQEGQPYGYTF.

The chain joins TRBV30 to TRBJ1-1; no clear D. The germline V gene has CDR1 GTSNPN and CDR2 SVGIG (reference sequence). Trimming stripped 0 bases from V and 7 bases from J, with 15 bases between. This CDR3 region has 14 residues. The CDR3 coding sequence is TGTGCCTGGAGTGTACGTTCCGGGTTGGGTGAAGCTTTCTTT. This sequence encodes CAWSVRSGLGEAFF.

A note on this clone: One end of the junction does not line up with germline, which may come from a read error. The identical CDR3 is also encoded by other nucleotide sequences in the sample. CDR3 loop: CASSLGEAETQYF. In nucleotides, the CDR3 is TGTGCTAGCAGCTTAGGAGAGGCGGAGACCCAGTACTTC. This chain links TRBV7-7 with TRBJ2-5; D unclear. CDR1 is SSHAT and CDR2 is FNYEAQ in the germline V gene (reference sequence). The CDR3 extends over 13 amino acids. Combining the CDR3 with reference TRBV7-7 and TRBJ2-5 gives the whole variable domain GAGVSQSPRYKVTKRGQDVTLRCDPISSHATLYWYQQALGQGPEFLTYFNYEAQPDKSGLPSDRFSAERPEGSISTLTIQRTEQRDSAMYRCASSLGEAETQYFGPGTRLLVL.

As for this clone: Other nucleotide sequences in the sample specify the same CDR3. The gene calls are TRBV6-5 and TRBJ2-7; 8 bases agree with TRBD2. Germline V CDR1 and CDR2: MNHEY, SVGAGI. V lost 0 bases and J lost 2; bases outside the gene matches: 3. This CDR3 spans 15 amino acids. The chain's CDR3 is CASSYSSSGPYEQYF. The CDR3 DNA follows: TGTGCCAGCAGTTACTCTTCTAGCGGGCCCTACGAGCAGTACTTC.

The rearrangement links TRBV25-1 to TRBJ2-7; TRBD1 might be the D (6 bases). Germline CDR1 and CDR2: MGHDK and SYGVNS. V gave up 1 base and J gave up 10 bases, with 11 bases separating them. The CDR3 extends over 12 amino acids. The DNA for the CDR3 is TGTGCCAGCAGTGAATCAACAGGGTCTCAGTACTTC. Protein sequence: CASSESTGSQYF.

A remark on this clone: Other DNA sequences in the sample encode the same CDR3. CDR3 in amino acids: CASSQERGLAGRTDTQYF. The CDR3 bases are TGCGCCAGCAGCCAAGAAAGGGGACTAGCGGGACGCACAGATACGCAGTATTTT. The chain carries TRBV4-1 and TRBJ2-3, with 13 nucleotides matching TRBD2. CDR3 length equals 18 residues. J was trimmed by 1 base and V by 0 bases; bases with no gene match: 4. Germline-derived CDR1 and CDR2 are MGHRA and YSYEKL.

The V call is TRBV4-3, the J call TRBJ2-5; D gene ambiguous. V shed 2 bases and J shed 5 bases, with 9 bases lying between them. Per the germline V gene, CDR1 is LGHNA and CDR2 is YSLEER. There are 13 residues in the CDR3. Here the CDR3 DNA reads TGCGCCAGCAGCCAACTCCGATGGGAGACCCAGTACTTC. Its translation is CASSQLRWETQYF.

This clone was observed a single time. The CDR3 DNA reads as TGTGCCTGGAGTGTTAAAGGGAGCAATCAGCCCCAGCATTTT. It specifies CAWSVKGSNQPQHF. The gene calls are TRBV30 and TRBJ1-5; no definite D call. Trimming removed 0 bases from V and 1 base from J, with 7 bases in between. This CDR3 contains 14 residues. CDR1 and CDR2 (germline): GTSNPN, SVGIG (reference sequence).

The sample holds one count of this clone. The chain is built from TRBV7-9 and TRBJ2-7; 8 positions match TRBD2. Trimming removed 5 bases from V and 5 bases from J; junction bases left unmatched: 11. Germline CDR1 reads SEHNR; CDR2 reads FQNEAQ (reference sequence). The CDR3 is 15 residues long. The CDR3 is CASSPLGGAMNEQYF. The DNA for the CDR3 is TGTGCCAGCAGCCCACTCGGGGGGGCAATGAACGAGCAGTACTTC.

CDR3 sequence reads: CAVSAGRATEAFF. Written as DNA, the CDR3 is TGTGCCGTTTCGGCAGGGAGGGCCACTGAAGCTTTCTTT. The chain carries TRBV2 and TRBJ1-1, with a weak D call TRBD1 (5 bases). The V gene lost 11 bases and the J gene lost 4 bases, with 17 bases spanning the gap. There are 13 residues in the CDR3. Germline V CDR1 and CDR2: SNHLY, FYNNEI.

The chain uses TRBV6-6 and TRBJ2-5; 8 nucleotides line up with TRBD2. Per germline, CDR1 MNHNY and CDR2 SVGAGI (reference sequence). This CDR3 region has 15 residues. Trimming took 5 bases from V and 5 from J; bases not matched to a gene: 10. As DNA, the CDR3 is TGTGCCAGCAGTCGGGGGGGAGCCACAGGGGAGACCCAGTACTTC. Residues: CASSRGGATGETQYF.

V gene TRBV28 combines with J gene TRBJ2-3; D remains unclear. The CDR3 has 13 amino acids. The V gene lost 7 bases and the J gene lost 2 bases, with 10 bases spanning the gap. The germline gives CDR1 MDHEN, CDR2 SYDVKM. The chain's CDR3 is CASTSSFTDTQYF. The CDR3 bases are TGTGCCAGCACCAGCTCGTTCACAGATACGCAGTATTTT.

The V call is TRBV6-5, the J call TRBJ2-7, with 7 bases matching TRBD1. The CDR3 is 15 amino acids. Per the germline V gene, CDR1 is MNHEY and CDR2 is SVGAGI. V trimming: 5 bases; J trimming: 3 bases; junction bases outside the gene matches: 10. The DNA for the CDR3 is TGTGCCAGCAGTCACAGGGGCCCCTACTTCTACGAGCAGTACTTC. Its protein product is CASSHRGPYFYEQYF.

J is TRBJ1-4 and V is TRBV6-5; D gene ambiguous. The CDR3 sequence is 16 residues long. V was trimmed by 4 bases and J by 4 bases, leaving 16 bases between them. The germline V gene encodes CDR1 MNHEY and CDR2 SVGAGI. Written as DNA, the CDR3 is TGTGCCAGCAGTTCTGACTTCCGGGATGTTAATGAAAAACTGTTTTTT. This translates into CASSSDFRDVNEKLFF.

The V gene is TRBV6-6, the J gene TRBJ1-4; 8 nucleotides match TRBD1. The J segment lost 8 bases and the V segment lost 6 bases, leaving 8 bases of the junction unmatched. This CDR3 spans 14 amino acids. Germline loops: CDR1 MNHNY, CDR2 SVGAGI (reference sequence). CDR3 in amino acids: CASRMDRADEKLFF. DNA for the CDR3: TGTGCCAGCAGAATGGACAGGGCGGACGAAAAACTGTTTTTT.

The chain couples TRBV28 to TRBJ2-3; D might be TRBD1 (6 bases). Trimming stripped 9 bases from V and 3 bases from J, with 31 bases between. CDR1 is MDHEN and CDR2 is SYDVKM in the germline V gene. This CDR3 has 19 amino acids. CDR3 DNA sequence: TGTGCCAGGATCGGGTATCCGAACCTCCGGGACACGGAGACAGATACGCAGTATTTT. This gives the protein CARIGYPNLRDTETDTQYF.

The rearrangement uses TRBV5-1 and TRBJ2-5; 9 bases match TRBD2. Germline V gene sequence: CDR1 SGHRS, CDR2 YFSETQ. This CDR3 is built from 13 residues. The ends lost 5 bases at V and 5 bases at J; junction bases unmatched: 4. CDR3 loop: CASRPSGRETQYF. DNA of the CDR3: TGCGCCAGCAGGCCCAGCGGGAGGGAGACCCAGTACTTC.

The chain links TRBV5-4 to TRBJ2-5, with 7 positions matching TRBD1. The germline V gene has CDR1 SGHNT and CDR2 YYREEE (reference sequence). J lost 2 bases, V lost 3 bases, and 4 bases had no gene match. CDR3 length: 14 amino acids. The CDR3 sequence: CASSSRQGQETQYF. The CDR3 coding sequence is TGTGCCAGCAGCTCTCGACAGGGACAAGAGACCCAGTACTTC.

The chain joins TRBV4-3 to TRBJ2-7; TRBD1 is a possible D gene (6 bases). Per germline, CDR1 LGHNA and CDR2 YSLEER. The CDR3 has 14 amino acids. V was trimmed by 0 bases and J by 7 bases, leaving 13 bases between them. CDR3 nucleotide sequence: TGCGCCAGCAGCCAAGAAGTGGGGGCACGGGAGCAGTACTTC. Translated, it gives CASSQEVGAREQYF.

The genes are TRBV7-8 and TRBJ1-1; 11 bases align to TRBD1. Trimming took 5 bases from V and 5 from J; bases not matched to a gene: 10. The CDR3 is 16 amino acids. CDR1 and CDR2 (germline): SGHVS, FQNEAQ. The CDR3: CASSPGGGTGGTEAFF. The CDR3 nucleotides are TGTGCCAGCAGCCCCGGAGGTGGGACAGGGGGAACTGAAGCTTTCTTT.

The sample holds a few counts of this clone. The chain joins TRBV10-1 to TRBJ1-3, with D tentatively TRBD1 (5 bases). V gave up 6 bases and J gave up 0 bases, with 9 bases separating them. CDR1 and CDR2 (germline): WNHNN, SYGVQD (reference sequence). The CDR3 extends over 14 amino acids. The CDR3 bases are TGCGCCAGCAGGGCGACAGTCTCTGGAAACACCATATATTTT. This sequence encodes CASRATVSGNTIYF.

This clone was found a few times. The chain employs TRBV10-3 and TRBJ2-3; the match to TRBD2 covers 7 bases. The germline V gene encodes CDR1 ENHRY and CDR2 SYGVKD. The CDR3 runs to 15 residues. Losses at the gene ends were 3 bases for V and 2 bases for J; bases not matched to a gene: 5. The CDR3 sequence is CAISDGGGNTDTQYF. DNA of the CDR3: TGTGCCATCAGTGATGGGGGGGGGAACACAGATACGCAGTATTTT.

V usage is TRBV11-2 and J usage is TRBJ1-6; D perhaps matches TRBD1 (5 bases). The CDR3 spans 16 residues. Trimming took off 4 bases at V and 3 bases at J, with 13 bases between the two ends. The germline V gene encodes CDR1 SGHAT and CDR2 FQNNGV. The CDR3 spells CASSSPLTGYNSPLHF. CDR3 DNA: TGTGCCAGCAGCTCGCCCCTCACAGGCTATAATTCACCCCTCCACTTT.